The text below deals with one T cell receptor (beta chain). These data are taken from a study of T cell changes during pregnancy in multiple sclerosis. The CDR3 covers 16 residues. The germline gives CDR1 SGHTA, CDR2 FQGNSA. J lost 2 bases, V lost 0 bases, and 0 bases had no gene match. Data came from immunoSEQ multiplex PCR; TCRdb stores just in-frame clones and leaves some out. The repertoire consists of 65,000 to 95,000 clones, with 75% to 90% occurring once and the leading ten covering approximately 1.9%. Sequenced material: peripheral blood, taken before pregnancy. This chain uses TRBV7-2 with TRBJ2-6; 8 nucleotides agree with TRBD2. The TCR sequence derives from a female donor with multiple sclerosis, enrolled in a pregnancy study. The DNA of the CDR3 is TGTGCCAGCAGCTTAGCGCGGGGGGCTGGGGCCAACGTCCTGACTTTC. Encoded protein: CASSLARGAGANVLTF.